A selection of T cell receptor beta chains follows, all from one sample in a study of T-cell reconstitution after alpha-beta-depleted transplantation in children. MiXCR, applied by TCRdb to the PCR reads, yields one record per CDR3 protein. This sample has more than 200,000 distinct CDR3 sequences, with about a quarter found just once. The source material was PBMCs, sampled before TCRalphabeta/CD19-depleted stem cell transplant. The source of these receptors is a girl aged 2 to 9 with Fanconi anemia, due to receive a stem cell transplant. Each CDR3 is given with its conserved first and last residue. The D gene is left open where the match is weak. Clone size is shown for a subset of rows, as once, few, many or a class of expanded clone.

V gene	D gene	J gene	clone size	CDR3 DNA	CDR3 protein
TRBV7-2	TRBD2	TRBJ2-3	few	TGTGCCAGCAGCCAGACTAGCGGCCGCACAGATACGCAGTATTTT	CASSQTSGRTDTQYF
TRBV20-1	TRBD2	TRBJ2-7	NA	TGCAGTGCTAGCCCGGCTTTCGTCCGCGGGGGGGCCTCGTACGAGCAGTACTTC	CSASPAFVRGGASYEQYF
TRBV29-1	TRBD1	TRBJ2-1	many	TGCAGCGTTGCCTACAGGGGGATAACCTACAATGAGCAGTTCTTC	CSVAYRGITYNEQFF
TRBV9	NA	TRBJ2-6	many	TGTGCCAGCAGCGTAGTAGGTCGCTCTGGGGCCAACGTCCTGACTTTC	CASSVVGRSGANVLTF
TRBV15	TRBD1	TRBJ1-5	NA	TGTGCCACCAGCTTGGACAGGGCTAATCAGCCCCAGCATTTT	CATSLDRANQPQHF
TRBV5-1	NA	TRBJ1-5	many	TGCGCCAGCAGCGGCCCCCCAGGGTTGGATCAGCCCCAGCATTTT	CASSGPPGLDQPQHF
TRBV20-1	NA	TRBJ2-1	many	TGCAGTGCTCCCACGAACTATCGACTTGAGCAGTTCTTC	CSAPTNYRLEQFF
TRBV12-3/TRBV12-4	TRBD1	TRBJ1-2	few	TGTGCCAGCAGTTTACTGGGACAGGGCTATGGCTACACCTTC	CASSLLGQGYGYTF
TRBV7-3	TRBD1	TRBJ2-5	many	TGTGCCAGCAGCTCACAGGGGGCGGAGACCCAGTACTTC	CASSSQGAETQYF
TRBV27	TRBD2	TRBJ2-1	many	TGTGCCAGCAGTATGAGTAGCGGGAGCTGGTACAATGAGCAGTTCTTC	CASSMSSGSWYNEQFF
TRBV5-1	NA	TRBJ2-3	many	TGCGCCAGCAGCCCGGGACTTTCCACAGATACGCAGTATTTT	CASSPGLSTDTQYF
TRBV27	NA	TRBJ2-4	few	TGTGCCAGCAGTTTAAGGGGGGACATTCAGTACTTC	CASSLRGDIQYF
TRBV4-2	TRBD2	TRBJ2-1	NA	TGTGCCAGCAGCCAACCCGGGACTAGCGGGAGGCTTTCCTACAATGAGCAGTTCTTC	CASSQPGTSGRLSYNEQFF
TRBV5-1	NA	TRBJ2-1	few	TGCGCCAGCAGCCCGTCCCCCCCTATAGACGGCGATGAGCAGTTCTTC	CASSPSPPIDGDEQFF
TRBV7-3	NA	TRBJ2-2	many	TGTGCCAGCAGCCCTACGAACACCGGGGAGCTGTTTTTT	CASSPTNTGELFF
TRBV4-2	TRBD2	TRBJ2-1	many	TGTGCCAGCAGCCAGGAGTCCACTGGACTAGCACGCTACAATGAGCAGTTCTTC	CASSQESTGLARYNEQFF
TRBV15	TRBD2	TRBJ2-1	many	TGTGCCACCAGCAGGAGCGGGGGGGCGTACAATGAGCAGTTCTTC	CATSRSGGAYNEQFF
TRBV29-1	TRBD1	TRBJ2-7	few	TGCAGCGTTTCCCGAGGGACAGGTGGTATCGACGAGCAGTACTTC	CSVSRGTGGIDEQYF
TRBV28	NA	TRBJ2-3	few	TGTGCCAGCAGTTTAATGAGGGTAGGCACAGATACGCAGTATTTT	CASSLMRVGTDTQYF
TRBV5-1	TRBD1	TRBJ1-4	few	TGCGCCAGCAGCTTGGGACAGGGGGCTAATGAAAAACTGTTTTTT	CASSLGQGANEKLFF
TRBV12-3/TRBV12-4	NA	TRBJ2-7	many	TGTGCCAGCAGTTTTGTCGACGAGCAGTACTTC	CASSFVDEQYF
TRBV4-1	NA	TRBJ1-2	few	TGCGCCAGCAGCCAAGATTTGGCAGGGGCCTATGGCTACACCTTC	CASSQDLAGAYGYTF
TRBV12-3/TRBV12-4	NA	TRBJ2-4	few	TGTGCCAGCAGTCTGCCCGGGACGTCAGTTTGGAAAAACATTCAGTACTTC	CASSLPGTSVWKNIQYF
TRBV11-2	NA	TRBJ2-7	NA	TGTGCCAGCAGCTTAGTTAGTAGATGGACCTACGAGCAGTACTTC	CASSLVSRWTYEQYF
TRBV7-8	TRBD2	TRBJ2-5	NA	TGTGCCAGCAGCTTAGCGAGTGGACTAGCAGAGACCCAGTACTTC	CASSLASGLAETQYF
TRBV3-1	NA	TRBJ2-2	many	TGTGCCAGCAGCCAAGCCACAGGGAGGGACGGGGAGCTGTTTTTT	CASSQATGRDGELFF
TRBV12-3/TRBV12-4	TRBD1	TRBJ1-5	many	TGTGCCAGCAGTCTCTCTGGGACAGGGGGCAGGCAGCCCCAGCATTTT	CASSLSGTGGRQPQHF
TRBV20-1	TRBD1	TRBJ1-1	NA	TGCATCACCCTCAGTGGGACAGGGAAGGGGGCTGAAGCTTTCTTT	CITLSGTGKGAEAFF